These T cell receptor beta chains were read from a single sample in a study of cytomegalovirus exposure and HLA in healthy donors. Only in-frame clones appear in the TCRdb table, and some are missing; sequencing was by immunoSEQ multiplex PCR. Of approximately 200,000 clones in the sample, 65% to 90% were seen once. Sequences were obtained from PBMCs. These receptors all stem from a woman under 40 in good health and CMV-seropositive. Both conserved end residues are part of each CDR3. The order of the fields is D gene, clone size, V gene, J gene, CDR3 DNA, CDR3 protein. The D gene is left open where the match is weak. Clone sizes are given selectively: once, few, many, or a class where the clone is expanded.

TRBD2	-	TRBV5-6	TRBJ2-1	TGTGCCAGCAGCTCCCCTACTAGCGGTTCCTACAATGAGCAGTTCTTC	CASSSPTSGSYNEQFF
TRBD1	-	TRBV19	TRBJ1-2	TGTGCCAGTAGTACGGGACAGGACGTCTATGGCTACACCTTC	CASSTGQDVYGYTF
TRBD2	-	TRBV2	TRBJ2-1	TGTGCCAATTCACTAGCGGGAGGGGGCTACAATGAGCAGTTCTTC	CANSLAGGGYNEQFF
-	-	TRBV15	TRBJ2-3	TGTGCCACCAGCAGGAGGACAGCAGGTAGCACAGATACGCAGTATTTT	CATSRRTAGSTDTQYF
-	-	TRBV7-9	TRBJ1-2	TGTGCCAGCAGCCAGGCTGACACAGTTTATGGCTACACCTTC	CASSQADTVYGYTF
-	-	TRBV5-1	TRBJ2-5	TGCGCCAGCAGCGGCAACACCAAAGAGACCCAGTACTTC	CASSGNTKETQYF
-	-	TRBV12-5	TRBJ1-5	TGTGCTAGTGGTTTTCAGGGGAATCAGCCCCAGCATTTT	CASGFQGNQPQHF
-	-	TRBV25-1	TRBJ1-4	TGTGCCAGCAGTGAACCTGGGGGGGGTAATGAAAAACTGTTTTTT	CASSEPGGGNEKLFF
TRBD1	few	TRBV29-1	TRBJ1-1	TGCAGCGTTGGGGGCACAGGGGAATGGAACACTGAAGCTTTCTTT	CSVGGTGEWNTEAFF
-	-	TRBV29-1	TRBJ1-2	TGCAGCGTTGCTCCCGGGTTGGGCTATGGCTACACCTTC	CSVAPGLGYGYTF
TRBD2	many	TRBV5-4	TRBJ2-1	TGTGCCAGCAGCTTGAGCGGGAGTGAGCAGTTCTTC	CASSLSGSEQFF
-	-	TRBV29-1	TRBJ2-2	TGCAGCGTTGAAGGGACACCAGGGCGGGGTGGGACCGGGGAGCTGTTTTTT	CSVEGTPGRGGTGELFF
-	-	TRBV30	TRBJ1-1	TGTGCCTGGAGTGTACCCCCGGGGAGCCCTGAAGCTTTCTTT	CAWSVPPGSPEAFF
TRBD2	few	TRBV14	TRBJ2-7	TGTGCCAGCAGCCAAGTTCTAGCGGGAGTATACGAGCAGTACTTC	CASSQVLAGVYEQYF
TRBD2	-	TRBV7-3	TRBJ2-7	TGTGCCAGCAGCTTAGGAAGCGGGAGGGCCTACGAGCAGTACTTC	CASSLGSGRAYEQYF
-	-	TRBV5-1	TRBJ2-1	TGCGCCAGCAGCCCCGGGGAACCGGGCGAGGAAAATGAGCAGTTCTTC	CASSPGEPGEENEQFF
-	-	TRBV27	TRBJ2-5	TGTGCCAGCAGCCCGTCCAGGGGGACCCAGTACTTC	CASSPSRGTQYF
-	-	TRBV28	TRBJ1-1	TGTGCCAGCAGTTTTGGGGGAGGGGGCACTGAAGCTTTCTTT	CASSFGGGGTEAFF
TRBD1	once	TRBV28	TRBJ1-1	TGTGCCAGCAGAACCCAAGGGACAGGGGGCACTGAAGCTTTCTTT	CASRTQGTGGTEAFF
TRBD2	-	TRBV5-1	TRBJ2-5	TGCGCCAGCAGCCCCGGGACTAGCGGGTTACAAGAGACCCAGTACTTC	CASSPGTSGLQETQYF
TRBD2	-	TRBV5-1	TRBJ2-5	TGCGCCAGCAGCTGGGGACTAGCGGGACGAGAGACCCAGTACTTC	CASSWGLAGRETQYF
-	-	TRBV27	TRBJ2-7	TGTGCCAGCAGCAGGGGCCACGAGCAGTACTTC	CASSRGHEQYF
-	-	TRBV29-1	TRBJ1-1	TGCAGCGTTGAGAGGTTAGACACTGAAGCTTTCTTT	CSVERLDTEAFF